These T cell receptor beta chains were read from a single sample in a study of control samples from healthy donors and cancer patients. TCRdb's table, derived via immunoSEQ multiplex PCR, lists solely in-frame clones and lacks some. The data show around 100,000 clones, with around 89% seen just once and over 15% held by the top ten. What was sequenced was PBMCs. These receptors were taken from a man in his fifties or sixties with lung cancer. CDR3s include the opening cysteine and the closing phenylalanine or tryptophan. The D gene is left open where the match is weak.

V	D	J	CDR3
TRBV10-1	.	TRBJ2-5	CASSEFGLSPETQYF
TRBV4-2	.	TRBJ2-5	CASSQPGQETQYF
TRBV18	.	TRBJ2-5	CASSYSSQETQYF
TRBV7-3	.	TRBJ1-2	CASSPTVNNYGYTF
TRBV27	TRBD1	TRBJ2-7	CASSPTPGQGYEQYF
TRBV7-2	.	TRBJ2-1	CASSLAPGGGPAYNEQFF
TRBV7-2	.	TRBJ2-5	CASSTLDVLGTQYF
TRBV7-2	.	TRBJ1-1	CASSLGGFGYSYMNTEAFF
TRBV30	.	TRBJ1-2	CARNTVNYGYTF
TRBV2	.	TRBJ2-3	CASKSGLPVTDTQYF
TRBV24-1	.	TRBJ1-1	CATSDLYYAEAFF
TRBV11-2	.	TRBJ2-3	CASSLDQQGEGTDTQYF
TRBV7-2	.	TRBJ2-5	CASSQTRLASQETQYF
TRBV27	TRBD1	TRBJ2-6	CASSFRDRGLAGANVLTF
TRBV6-5	.	TRBJ1-2	CASRPQGGPYGYTF
TRBV9	TRBD2	TRBJ2-3	CASSEWTSGGTDTQYF
TRBV6-5	.	TRBJ1-1	CASSRSAARNTEAFF
TRBV7-2	.	TRBJ1-5	CASSLVGTNSNQPQHF
TRBV19	TRBD2	TRBJ2-2	CASSSGGAGSNTGELFF
TRBV4-2	TRBD1	TRBJ1-6	CASSQAGGADNSPLHF
TRBV5-4	.	TRBJ1-4	CASSSGGTNEKLFF
TRBV5-1	.	TRBJ2-5	CASSWDLETQYF
TRBV18	TRBD1	TRBJ2-3	CASSQRQGSTDTQYF
TRBV6-4	TRBD2	TRBJ2-1	CASALAGGYNEQFF
TRBV7-2	TRBD1	TRBJ1-2	CASSPSGGDLGTAYGYTF
TRBV7-8	TRBD1	TRBJ1-5	CASSSTGGGLIGNQPQHF
TRBV9	TRBD1	TRBJ1-3	CASGRLGGSGNTIYF
TRBV18	.	TRBJ2-3	CASSLGSTDTQYF
TRBV7-2	TRBD2	TRBJ2-2	CASSFSGGRDTGELFF
TRBV7-8	.	TRBJ1-2	CASSLAGANYGYTF
TRBV7-3	.	TRBJ2-1	CASSSDRVQFF
TRBV6-1	.	TRBJ1-5	CASSEVQAPRQPQHF
TRBV5-1	.	TRBJ1-2	CASSLRGNYGYTF
TRBV6-4	.	TRBJ2-6	CASSEILGAGANVLTF
TRBV5-1	TRBD1	TRBJ2-5	CASSSDPGTGGETQYF
TRBV9	.	TRBJ1-2	CASSVFAGDGGYTF
TRBV7-6	.	TRBJ2-5	CASSLDREQETQYF
TRBV6-1	TRBD1	TRBJ1-1	CASSGDRGRTNTEAFF
TRBV9	.	TRBJ2-2	CASSEPGELFF
TRBV10-2	TRBD1	TRBJ1-2	CAIGSTGRNYGYTF
TRBV7-2	.	TRBJ1-1	CASSLSNMNTEAFF